These T cell receptor beta chains were read from a single sample in a study of T cell changes during pregnancy in multiple sclerosis. Produced via immunoSEQ multiplex PCR; TCRdb's table is partial and in-frame only. Here the sample spans about 83,000 clones, about 89% being singletons. Specimen: PBMCs, collected in the first trimester of pregnancy. The receptors shown here come from a female donor in good health, serving as a control in a pregnancy study. Some clones in this sample may be carry-over from other donors' samples. Both conserved end residues are part of each CDR3. The order of the fields is clone size, D gene, V gene, J gene, CDR3 DNA, CDR3 protein. D genes are given only for firm matches. Clone size is not always given. Where it is, it says once, few, many or a class for expanded clones.

>once|TRBD2|TRBV5-1|TRBJ2-1
TGCGCCAGCAGCAGCGGGGATAATGAGCAGTTCTTC
CASSSGDNEQFF
>NA|TRBD2|TRBV11-2|TRBJ2-1
TGTGCCAGCAGCTCTAGCGGGAATCGTAATGAGCAGTTCTTC
CASSSSGNRNEQFF
>NA|TRBD2|TRBV7-3|TRBJ2-3
TGTGCCAGCAGCTTATGGATCGATAGGTTAGCGGGAGATCCAGATACGCAGTATTTT
CASSLWIDRLAGDPDTQYF
>NA|NA|TRBV28|TRBJ2-3
TGTGCCAGCAGTTTCCTCCGTGGGGCGGGAAGGGCAGATACGCAGTATTTT
CASSFLRGAGRADTQYF
>NA|NA|TRBV28|TRBJ2-7
TGTGCCAGCAGTTTAGGCCCCCCGGGCGAGCAGTACTTC
CASSLGPPGEQYF
>NA|NA|TRBV29-1|TRBJ2-1
TGCAGCGTTTACGGGGGTTGGGGCAATGAGCAGTTCTTC
CSVYGGWGNEQFF
>NA|NA|TRBV4-1|TRBJ1-1
TGCGCCAGCAGACAGGTTGGGAACACTGAAGCTTTCTTT
CASRQVGNTEAFF
>few|TRBD1|TRBV10-3|TRBJ1-1
TGTGCCATCAGCGGGACAGGGGACACTGAAGCTTTCTTT
CAISGTGDTEAFF
>NA|NA|TRBV5-1|TRBJ2-7
TGCGCCAGCAGCTTAACAGGAACCTACGAGCAGTACTTC
CASSLTGTYEQYF
>NA|TRBD1|TRBV6-5|TRBJ2-5
TGTGCCAGCACTGAGGACAGGACGGGGGAGACCCAGTACTTC
CASTEDRTGETQYF
>NA|NA|TRBV4-1|TRBJ1-2
TGCGCCAGCAGCCAAGGGGGACACGCAAACTATGGCTACACCTTC
CASSQGGHANYGYTF
>NA|TRBD1|TRBV18|TRBJ2-5
TGTGCCAGCTCCCCACGGACAGGCCGGGAGACCCAGTACTTC
CASSPRTGRETQYF
>NA|TRBD1|TRBV5-8|TRBJ1-3
TGTGCCAGCAGCTGGACAGGGAACTCTGGAAACACCATATATTTT
CASSWTGNSGNTIYF
>few|NA|TRBV7-2|TRBJ2-7
TGTGCCAGCAGCGGGTGGACAGCCTACGAGCAGTACTTC
CASSGWTAYEQYF
>NA|NA|TRBV20-1|TRBJ2-2
TGCAGTGCTCCAACGGGCGGGGAGCTGTTTTTT
CSAPTGGELFF
>NA|NA|TRBV10-3|TRBJ2-3
TGTGCCATCAGTGAGCGGGGGATCACAGATACGCAGTATTTT
CAISERGITDTQYF
>NA|NA|TRBV2|TRBJ2-3
TGTGCCAGCAGTGAATCAGCCTTTTCCCAGGCGCAGTATTTT
CASSESAFSQAQYF
>NA|NA|TRBV28|TRBJ1-4
TGTGCCAGCAGTCCCATACCTGGTCTCCAGGGCAAGGAAAAACTGTTTTTT
CASSPIPGLQGKEKLFF
>NA|NA|TRBV21-1|TRBJ1-2
TGTGCCAGCAGCGAGGAGGGGTATTTAAATGGCTACACCTTC
CASSEEGYLNGYTF
>NA|TRBD1|TRBV4-1|TRBJ1-6
TGCGCCAGCAGCCAAGGGCCGACAGGGCGTAATTCACCCCTCCACTTT
CASSQGPTGRNSPLHF
>NA|NA|TRBV10-3|TRBJ1-2
TGTGCCATCAGTGATTCGGATGGCTACACCTTC
CAISDSDGYTF
>NA|NA|TRBV2|TRBJ2-1
TGTGCCAGCAGTGAACTAGATGAGCAGTTCTTC
CASSELDEQFF
>NA|TRBD2|TRBV4-1|TRBJ2-7
TGCGCCAGCAGGCAAATCTGGGGTAGCGGGGAATACGAGCAGTACTTC
CASRQIWGSGEYEQYF
>NA|NA|TRBV7-2|TRBJ1-1
TGTGCCAGCAGTTTATTAAAACAGGGACTGAACACTGAAGCTTTCTTT
CASSLLKQGLNTEAFF
>NA|NA|TRBV19|TRBJ2-7
TGTGCCAGTAGTATAGTGGGGCAGTTCTACGAGCAGTACTTC
CASSIVGQFYEQYF
>NA|NA|TRBV4-3|TRBJ2-7
TGCGCCAGCAGCCAACGAGGTACTGAGCAGTACTTC
CASSQRGTEQYF
>NA|TRBD2|TRBV27|TRBJ2-1
TGTGCCAGCAGCACAATACTAGCGGGGGGGCCGGGTGAGCAGTTCTTC
CASSTILAGGPGEQFF
>NA|NA|TRBV9|TRBJ1-4
TGTGCCAGCAGCGTCGACAGATGGAGTGAAAAACTGTTTTTT
CASSVDRWSEKLFF
>NA|NA|TRBV14|TRBJ2-7
TGTGCCAGCAGCCAATATCGGGGCTACGAGCAGTACTTC
CASSQYRGYEQYF
>NA|TRBD2|TRBV7-6|TRBJ2-3
TGTGCCAGCAGCTTACGGACTAGTGGAGATACGCAGTATTTT
CASSLRTSGDTQYF
>NA|TRBD1|TRBV5-1|TRBJ1-1
TGCGCCAGCAGCCCCAGACAGGGGGCGCTTTCTGAAGCTTTCTTT
CASSPRQGALSEAFF
>NA|NA|TRBV18|TRBJ2-5
TGTGCCAGCTCACCGTTATTCGGGGGAGAAGAGACCCAGTACTTC
CASSPLFGGEETQYF
>NA|NA|TRBV14|TRBJ2-1
TGTGCCAGCAGGGGATTGGGGAGTACTCAGCAGTTCTTC
CASRGLGSTQQFF
>once|NA|TRBV4-2|TRBJ2-1
TGTGCCAGCGGTACCCTAGCCTACAATGAGCAGTTCTTC
CASGTLAYNEQFF
>NA|TRBD1|TRBV27|TRBJ1-6
TGTGCCAGCACCCAATTTGCCGGGACAGCCAATTCACCCCTCCACTTT
CASTQFAGTANSPLHF
>NA|NA|TRBV7-9|TRBJ1-5
TGTGCCAGCAGCTTAATCGACGGGGGGGGCAATCAGCCCCAGCATTTT
CASSLIDGGGNQPQHF
>NA|TRBD1|TRBV6-5|TRBJ2-7
TGTGCCAGGATTGGTTCGGGACAGATCTCCGAGCAGTACTTC
CARIGSGQISEQYF
>once|NA|TRBV5-1|TRBJ1-4
TGCGCCAGCAGCTTGTCTTTGCAGTATGAAAAACTGTTTTTT
CASSLSLQYEKLFF
>NA|NA|TRBV28|TRBJ1-2
TGTGCCAGCAGTTTAGGCAGACTTGGCTACACCTTC
CASSLGRLGYTF
>NA|NA|TRBV2|TRBJ2-4
TGTGCCAGCAGTGAACTTCAGGCCAAAAACATTCAGTACTTC
CASSELQAKNIQYF
>NA|NA|TRBV10-2|TRBJ2-5
TGCGCCAGCAGAACAAACGATAGACAGAGCACACAAGAGACCCAGTACTTC
CASRTNDRQSTQETQYF
>NA|NA|TRBV28|TRBJ2-1
TGTGCCAGCAGTTTATATCCGGGGGGCAAGGTAAATGAGCAGTTCTTC
CASSLYPGGKVNEQFF
>few|TRBD2|TRBV28|TRBJ2-1
TGTGCCAGCAGCAAAGGGGGGGCTAGCGGGCACAATGAGCAGTTCTTC
CASSKGGASGHNEQFF
>NA|NA|TRBV27|TRBJ1-2
TGTGCCAGCGCCCCACAGGGAACAGGGTTTTTCTATGGCTACACCTTC
CASAPQGTGFFYGYTF
>NA|TRBD1|TRBV4-1|TRBJ1-5
TGCGCCAGCAGCCACCGGGACAGGGATGGGATAAATCAGCCCCAGCATTTT
CASSHRDRDGINQPQHF
>NA|TRBD1|TRBV18|TRBJ1-5
TGTGCCAGCTCAACAACCGGGACAGTCCATCAGCCCCAGCATTTT
CASSTTGTVHQPQHF
>NA|NA|TRBV2|TRBJ1-2
TGTGCCAGCCCCCAGGTTAGCTATGGCTACACCTTC
CASPQVSYGYTF
>NA|NA|TRBV19|TRBJ2-2
TGTGCCAGTAGTATTGGCCAGAACACCGGGGAGCTGTTTTTT
CASSIGQNTGELFF